The 2 T cell receptor beta chains listed next were all sequenced from one sample in a study of metastatic and nonmetastatic thyroid tumors. Each patient went into thyroid surgery without having received any treatment. MiXCR re-clonotyped the PCR reads for TCRdb. The table records some 20,000 clones, more than 35% of them present only once. Sequenced sample: tumor tissue. The source is a female donor with papillary thyroid cancer or a benign thyroid nodule (not recorded which). Some clones in this sample may be carry-over from other donors' samples.

In nucleotides, the CDR3 is TGTGCCACCAGCAGGGACAGGGTCGATCCCCAGCATTTT. Protein product: CATSRDRVDPQHF. This sequence joins TRBV15 and TRBJ1-5; 8 nucleotides line up with TRBD1. Germline-derived CDR1 and CDR2 are LNHNV and YYDKDF (reference sequence). The CDR3 extends over 13 amino acids. With 3 bases clipped from V and 10 bases from J, the junction kept 5 bases outside the gene matches.

This sequence joins TRBV6-1 and TRBJ1-5; D uncertain. The CDR3 runs to 15 residues. Germline-derived CDR1 and CDR2 are MNHNS and SASEGT. Trimming pared 4 bases from V and 0 bases from J, leaving 10 bases between. The chain's CDR3 is CASSATLHSNQPQHF. The CDR3 DNA sequence: TGTGCCAGCAGTGCCACACTACATAGCAATCAGCCCCAGCATTTT.